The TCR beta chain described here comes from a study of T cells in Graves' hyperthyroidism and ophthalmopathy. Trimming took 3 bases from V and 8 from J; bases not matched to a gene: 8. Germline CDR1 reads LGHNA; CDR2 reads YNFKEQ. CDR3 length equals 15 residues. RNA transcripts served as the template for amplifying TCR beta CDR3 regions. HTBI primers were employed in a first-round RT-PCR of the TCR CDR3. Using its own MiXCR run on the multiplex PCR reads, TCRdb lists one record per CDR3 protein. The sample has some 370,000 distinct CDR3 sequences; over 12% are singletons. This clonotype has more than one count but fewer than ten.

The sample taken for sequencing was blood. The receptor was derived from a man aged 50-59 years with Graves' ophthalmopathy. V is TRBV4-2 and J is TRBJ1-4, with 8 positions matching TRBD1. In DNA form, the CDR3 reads TGTGCCAGCAGCCATAGTGGACAGGGTGAAGAAAAACTGTTTTTT. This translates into CASSHSGQGEEKLFF.